This T cell receptor beta chain was identified during a study of regulatory T cells in long-lasting Graves disease. Overall study findings and caveats: The small sample size may have reduced accuracy.

Germline values: CDR1 DFQATT, CDR2 SNEGSKA (reference sequence). This CDR3 comprises 16 residues. The trim removed 1 base at V and 2 bases at J, leaving 6 bases unmatched. Time point given: persistent/refractory GD, antithyroid drugs over 5 years with positive TRAb. Researchers made the TCR library from RNA that was extracted from PBMCs. In Xi'an, China, an endocrinology department was the source of patients. TCR beta libraries were built with iRepertoire HTBI primers and Arm-PCR of CDR3 regions. As processed by the authors: Analysis of the samples identified roughly 62 TRBV and 14 to 15 TRBJ segments. TCRdb reanalysed the multiplex PCR reads using MiXCR and keeps one entry per CDR3 protein. These V and J calls are TCRdb output, not the study's own analysis. Of around 400,000 distinct CDR3 sequences in the sample, less than 25% were seen once. This clonotype was observed a few times. The antigen is unknown.

The TCR originated in a female donor with Graves disease. The sequencing used peripheral blood mononuclear cells (PBMCs), collected when the disease was refractory, from a patient treated with antithyroid drugs. The chain recombines TRBV20-1 with TRBJ2-2; 8 nucleotides align to TRBD1. The CDR3 region is CSARGLGQANTGELFF. In DNA form, the CDR3 reads TGCAGTGCTAGAGGCCTGGGACAGGCTAACACCGGGGAGCTGTTTTTT.